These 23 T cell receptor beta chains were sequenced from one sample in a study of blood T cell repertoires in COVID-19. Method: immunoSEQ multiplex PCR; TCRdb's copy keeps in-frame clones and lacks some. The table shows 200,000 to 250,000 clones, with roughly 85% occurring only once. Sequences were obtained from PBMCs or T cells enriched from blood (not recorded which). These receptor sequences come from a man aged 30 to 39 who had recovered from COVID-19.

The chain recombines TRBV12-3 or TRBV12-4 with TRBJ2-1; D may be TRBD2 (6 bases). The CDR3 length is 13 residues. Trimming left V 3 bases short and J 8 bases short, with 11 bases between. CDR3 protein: CASSFFGSDEQFF. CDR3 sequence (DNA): TGTGCCAGCAGTTTTTTCGGGAGCGATGAGCAGTTCTTC.

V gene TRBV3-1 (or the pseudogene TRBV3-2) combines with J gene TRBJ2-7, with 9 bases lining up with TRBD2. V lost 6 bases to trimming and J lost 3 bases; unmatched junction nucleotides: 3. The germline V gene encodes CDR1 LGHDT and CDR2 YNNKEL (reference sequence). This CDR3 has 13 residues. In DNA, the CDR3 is TGTGCCAGCAGTCTAGCGGGAAACTACGAGCAGTACTTC. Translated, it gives CASSLAGNYEQYF.

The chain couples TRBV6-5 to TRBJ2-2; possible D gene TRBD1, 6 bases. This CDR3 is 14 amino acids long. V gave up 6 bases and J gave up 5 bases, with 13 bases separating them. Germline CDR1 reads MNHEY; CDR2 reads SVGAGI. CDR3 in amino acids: CASSQGRATGELFF. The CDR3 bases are TGTGCCAGCAGCCAGGGGCGGGCGACCGGGGAGCTGTTTTTT.

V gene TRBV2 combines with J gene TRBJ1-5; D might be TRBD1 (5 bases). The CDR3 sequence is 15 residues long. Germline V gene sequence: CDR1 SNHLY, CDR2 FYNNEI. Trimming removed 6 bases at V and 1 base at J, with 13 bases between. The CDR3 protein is CASSGGGASNQPQHF. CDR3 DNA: TGTGCCAGCAGCGGGGGTGGGGCCAGCAATCAGCCCCAGCATTTT.

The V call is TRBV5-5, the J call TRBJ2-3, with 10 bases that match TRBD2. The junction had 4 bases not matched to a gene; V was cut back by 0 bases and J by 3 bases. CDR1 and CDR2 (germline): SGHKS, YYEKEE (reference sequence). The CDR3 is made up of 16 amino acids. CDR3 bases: TGTGCCAGCAGCTTGGCTAGCGGGAGCGGTACAGATACGCAGTATTTT. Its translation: CASSLASGSGTDTQYF.

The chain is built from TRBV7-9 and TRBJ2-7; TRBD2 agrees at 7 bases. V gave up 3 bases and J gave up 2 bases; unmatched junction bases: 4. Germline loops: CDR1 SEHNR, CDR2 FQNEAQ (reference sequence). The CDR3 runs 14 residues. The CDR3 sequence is CASSFIGTTYEQYF. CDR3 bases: TGTGCCAGCAGCTTTATAGGGACTACCTACGAGCAGTACTTC.

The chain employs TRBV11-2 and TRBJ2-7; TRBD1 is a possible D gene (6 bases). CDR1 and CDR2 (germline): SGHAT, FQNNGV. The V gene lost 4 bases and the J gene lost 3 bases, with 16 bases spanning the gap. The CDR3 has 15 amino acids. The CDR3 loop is CASSSRGGYDYEQYF. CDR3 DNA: TGTGCCAGCAGCTCCAGAGGGGGATATGACTACGAGCAGTACTTC.

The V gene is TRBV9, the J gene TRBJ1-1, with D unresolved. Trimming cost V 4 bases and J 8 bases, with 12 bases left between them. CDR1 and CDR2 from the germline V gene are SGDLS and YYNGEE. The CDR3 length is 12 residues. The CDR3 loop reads CASSRGFGEAFF. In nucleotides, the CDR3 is TGTGCCAGCAGCCGAGGGTTCGGAGAAGCTTTCTTT.

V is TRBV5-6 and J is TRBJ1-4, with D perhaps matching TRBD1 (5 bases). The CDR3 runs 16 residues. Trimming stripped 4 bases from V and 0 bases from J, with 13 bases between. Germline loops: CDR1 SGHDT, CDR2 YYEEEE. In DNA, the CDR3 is TGTGCCAGCAGCCGGCTTGGGGCGGCAACTAATGAAAAACTGTTTTTT. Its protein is CASSRLGAATNEKLFF.

CDR3 protein: CASSLGSSYEQYF. In DNA form, the CDR3 reads TGTGCCAGTAGTCTTGGGAGCTCCTACGAGCAGTACTTC. The chain is built from TRBV19 and TRBJ2-7; maybe TRBD2 (5 bases). Trimming pared 5 bases from V and 0 bases from J, leaving 8 bases between. The CDR3 has 13 amino acids. CDR1 LNHDA and CDR2 SQIVND come from the germline V gene (reference sequence).

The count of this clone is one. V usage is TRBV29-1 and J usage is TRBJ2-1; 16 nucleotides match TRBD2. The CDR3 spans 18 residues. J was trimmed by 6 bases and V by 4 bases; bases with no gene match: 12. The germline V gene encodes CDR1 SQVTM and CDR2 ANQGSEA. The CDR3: CSVVGLAGGSVALNEQFF. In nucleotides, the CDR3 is TGCAGCGTTGTGGGACTAGCGGGAGGGTCGGTGGCCCTCAATGAGCAGTTCTTC.

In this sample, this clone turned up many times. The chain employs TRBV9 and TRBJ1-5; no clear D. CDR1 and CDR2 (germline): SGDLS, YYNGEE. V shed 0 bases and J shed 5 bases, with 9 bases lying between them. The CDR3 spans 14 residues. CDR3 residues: CASSVEGGHQPQHF. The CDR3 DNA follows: TGTGCCAGCAGCGTAGAAGGAGGGCATCAGCCCCAGCATTTT.

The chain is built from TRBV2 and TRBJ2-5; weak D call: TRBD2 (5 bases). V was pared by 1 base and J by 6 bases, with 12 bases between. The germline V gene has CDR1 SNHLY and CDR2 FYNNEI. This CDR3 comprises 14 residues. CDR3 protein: CASSEGLAVKTQYF. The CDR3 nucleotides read TGTGCCAGCAGTGAAGGGCTAGCAGTGAAGACCCAGTACTTC.

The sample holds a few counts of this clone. The DNA for the CDR3 is TGTGCCAGCAGCCAAATTACAGGGCCAGGAAACACCATATATTTT. This translates into CASSQITGPGNTIYF. The chain has TRBV3-1 (or the pseudogene TRBV3-2) and TRBJ1-3, with D maybe TRBD1 (6 bases). The CDR3 runs to 15 residues. The germline gives CDR1 LGHDT, CDR2 YNNKEL (reference sequence). V gave up 2 bases and J gave up 4 bases, with 12 bases separating them.

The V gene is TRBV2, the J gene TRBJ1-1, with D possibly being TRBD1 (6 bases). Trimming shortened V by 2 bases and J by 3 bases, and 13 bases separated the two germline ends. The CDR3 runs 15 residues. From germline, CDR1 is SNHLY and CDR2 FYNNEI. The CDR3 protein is CASSELQGPYTEAFF. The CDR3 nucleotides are TGTGCCAGCAGTGAATTACAGGGACCGTACACTGAAGCTTTCTTT.

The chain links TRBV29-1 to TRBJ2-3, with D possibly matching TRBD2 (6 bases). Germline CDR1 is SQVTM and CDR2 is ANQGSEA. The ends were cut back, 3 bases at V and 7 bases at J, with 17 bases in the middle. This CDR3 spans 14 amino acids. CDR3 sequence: CSVDAPGVVYTQYF. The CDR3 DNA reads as TGCAGCGTTGATGCCCCGGGGGTCGTATATACGCAGTATTTT.

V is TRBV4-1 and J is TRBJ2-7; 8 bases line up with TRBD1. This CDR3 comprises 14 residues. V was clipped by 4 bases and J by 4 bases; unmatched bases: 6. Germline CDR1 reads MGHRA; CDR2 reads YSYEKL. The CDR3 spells CASSLTGGRYEQYF. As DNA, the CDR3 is TGCGCCAGCAGCCTAACAGGGGGGAGGTACGAGCAGTACTTC.

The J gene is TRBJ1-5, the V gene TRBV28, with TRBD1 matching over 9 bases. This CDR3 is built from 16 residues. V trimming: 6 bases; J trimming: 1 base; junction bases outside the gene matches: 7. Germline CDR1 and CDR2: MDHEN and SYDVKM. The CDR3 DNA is TGTGCCAGCAGGATCAACAGGGGGCAAAGCAATCAGCCCCAGCATTTT. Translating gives CASRINRGQSNQPQHF.

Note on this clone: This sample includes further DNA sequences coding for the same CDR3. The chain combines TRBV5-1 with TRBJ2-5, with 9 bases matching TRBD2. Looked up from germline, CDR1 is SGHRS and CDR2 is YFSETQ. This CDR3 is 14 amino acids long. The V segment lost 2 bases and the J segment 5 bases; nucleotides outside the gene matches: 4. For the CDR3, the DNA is TGCGCCAGCAGCTTTAGCGGGGGAGGCGAGACCCAGTACTTC. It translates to CASSFSGGGETQYF.

The CDR3 coding sequence is TGTGCCAGCAGTTTTTTACGTTCCGGGTTGGACACTGAAGCTTTCTTT. Its translation: CASSFLRSGLDTEAFF. V usage is TRBV6-5 and J usage is TRBJ1-1; D is undetermined. V shed 4 bases and J shed 3 bases, with 18 bases lying between them. Germline values: CDR1 MNHEY, CDR2 SVGAGI. The CDR3 length is 16 residues.

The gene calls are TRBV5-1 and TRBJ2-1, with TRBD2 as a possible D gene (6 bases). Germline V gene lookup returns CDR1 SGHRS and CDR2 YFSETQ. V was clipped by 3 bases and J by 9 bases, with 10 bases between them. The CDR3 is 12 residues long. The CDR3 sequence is CASSSDYFEQFF. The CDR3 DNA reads TGCGCCAGCAGCTCGGACTATTTTGAGCAGTTCTTC.

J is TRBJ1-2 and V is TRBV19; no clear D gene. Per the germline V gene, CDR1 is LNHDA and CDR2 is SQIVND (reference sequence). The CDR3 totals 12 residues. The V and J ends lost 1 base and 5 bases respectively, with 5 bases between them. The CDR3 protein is CASSIVGYGYTF. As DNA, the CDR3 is TGTGCCAGTAGTATAGTCGGGTATGGCTACACCTTC. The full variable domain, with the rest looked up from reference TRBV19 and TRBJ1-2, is DGGITQSPKYLFRKEGQNVTLSCEQNLNHDAMYWYRQDPGQGLRLIYYSQIVNDFQKGDIAEGYSVSREKKESFPLTVTSAQKNPTAFYLCASSIVGYGYTFGSGTRLTVV.

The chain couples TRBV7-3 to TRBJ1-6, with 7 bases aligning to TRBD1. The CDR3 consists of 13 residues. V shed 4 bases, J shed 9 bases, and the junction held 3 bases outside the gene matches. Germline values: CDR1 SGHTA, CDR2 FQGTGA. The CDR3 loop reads CASSSDRASPLHF. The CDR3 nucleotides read TGTGCCAGCAGCTCAGACAGGGCTTCACCCCTCCACTTT.